This T cell receptor beta chain was sequenced for a study of T cell responses to AZD1222 COVID-19 vaccine. Of note for this clone: Its antigen is not identified.

Some clones are missing from TCRdb's copy, which holds only in-frame ones; the method was immunoSEQ multiplex PCR. Here the sample spans some 170,000 clones, 85% to 90% being singletons. Study-level findings and limits: Spike-specific TCR breadth and depth went up after people got two AZD1222 doses.

This sequence originates from an adult in good health. Sequences were derived from peripheral blood, sampled on day 0 of AZD1222 vaccination.

Written as DNA, the CDR3 is TGTGCCAGCAGACCCAGGGGAGGGGCTAACACCGGGGAGCTGTTTTTT. Translated, it gives CASRPRGGANTGELFF. V is TRBV7-2 and J is TRBJ2-2; D might be TRBD2 (7 bases). This CDR3 has 16 residues. Looked up from germline, CDR1 is SGHTA and CDR2 is FQGNSA. Trimming shortened V by 6 bases and J by 2 bases, and 16 bases separated the two germline ends.